The present entry profiles one T cell receptor (beta chain) with its context. The antigen is undetermined. Clones were sequenced by immunoSEQ multiplex PCR, and TCRdb holds only the in-frame ones, with some missing. The profile covers 850,000 to 1,200,000 clones, with roughly 70% appearing a single time and 1.5% taken by the ten largest. This sample is drawn from a study of shared clonotypes between healthy human individuals. Across the study: Per donor, CD8 memory used one plate, CD8 naive used two, CD4 memory used three and CD4 naive used three. General study results and limits: Investigators collected only blood, and repertoires in tissues likely differ. Clonotypes not shared had lower generation probabilities than those common to all four donors.

The specimen was memory CD4+ T cells sorted from blood. Documented subset: CD45RA-negative fraction. The sequence came from a man younger than 35 in good health.

CDR3 in DNA: TGTGCCAGAAAAGCGGGAGGGAGACAAGAGACCCAGTACTTC. Its protein is CARKAGGRQETQYF. V is TRBV6-1 and J is TRBJ2-5, with 10 bases matching TRBD2. V lost 9 bases to trimming and J lost 2 bases; unmatched junction nucleotides: 6. CDR1 is MNHNS and CDR2 is SASEGT in the germline V gene. CDR3 length equals 14 residues.